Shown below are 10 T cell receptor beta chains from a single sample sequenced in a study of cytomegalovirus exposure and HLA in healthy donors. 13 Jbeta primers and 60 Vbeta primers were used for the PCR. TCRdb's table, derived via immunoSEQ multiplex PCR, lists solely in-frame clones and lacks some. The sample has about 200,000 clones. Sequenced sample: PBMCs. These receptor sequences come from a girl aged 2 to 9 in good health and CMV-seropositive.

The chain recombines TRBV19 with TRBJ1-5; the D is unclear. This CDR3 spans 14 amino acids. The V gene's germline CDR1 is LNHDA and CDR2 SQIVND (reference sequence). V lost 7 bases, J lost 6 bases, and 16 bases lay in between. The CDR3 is CASIPGTVGQPQHF. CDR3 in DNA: TGTGCCAGTATCCCCGGCACAGTGGGTCAGCCCCAGCATTTT.

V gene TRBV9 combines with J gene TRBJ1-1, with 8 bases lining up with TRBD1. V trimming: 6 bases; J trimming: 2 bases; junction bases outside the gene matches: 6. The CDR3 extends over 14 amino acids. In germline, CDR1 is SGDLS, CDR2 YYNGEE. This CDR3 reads CASTGGQGNTEAFF. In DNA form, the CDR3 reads TGTGCCAGCACAGGTGGACAGGGCAACACTGAAGCTTTCTTT.

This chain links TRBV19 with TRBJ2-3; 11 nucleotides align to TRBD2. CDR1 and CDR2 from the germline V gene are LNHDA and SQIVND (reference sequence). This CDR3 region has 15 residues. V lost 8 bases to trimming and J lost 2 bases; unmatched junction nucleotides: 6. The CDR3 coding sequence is TGTGCCAGTTCGGGACTAGCGGCCTACACAGATACGCAGTATTTT. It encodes CASSGLAAYTDTQYF. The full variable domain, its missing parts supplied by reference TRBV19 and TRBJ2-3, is DGGITQSPKYLFRKEGQNVTLSCEQNLNHDAMYWYRQDPGQGLRLIYYSQIVNDFQKGDIAEGYSVSREKKESFPLTVTSAQKNPTAFYLCASSGLAAYTDTQYFGPGTRLTVL.

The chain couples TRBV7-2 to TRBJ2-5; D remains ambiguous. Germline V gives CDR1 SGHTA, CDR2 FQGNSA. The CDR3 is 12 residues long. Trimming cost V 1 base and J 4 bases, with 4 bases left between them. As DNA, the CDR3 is TGTGCCAGCAGCTTAGATAGAGAGACCCAGTACTTC. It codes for CASSLDRETQYF.

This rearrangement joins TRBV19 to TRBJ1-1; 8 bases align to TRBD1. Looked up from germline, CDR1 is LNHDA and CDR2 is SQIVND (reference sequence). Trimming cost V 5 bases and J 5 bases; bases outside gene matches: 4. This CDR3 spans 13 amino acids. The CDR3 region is CASSLTGGTEAFF. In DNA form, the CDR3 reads TGTGCCAGTAGTTTAACAGGGGGGACTGAAGCTTTCTTT.

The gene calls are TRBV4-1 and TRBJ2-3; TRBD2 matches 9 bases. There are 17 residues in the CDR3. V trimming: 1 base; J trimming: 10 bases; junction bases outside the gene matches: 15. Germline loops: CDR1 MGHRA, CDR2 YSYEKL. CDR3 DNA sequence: TGCGCCAGCAGCCAAGCGGCACTAGCGGGTCCGGTGCCATCGCAGTATTTT. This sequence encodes CASSQAALAGPVPSQYF.

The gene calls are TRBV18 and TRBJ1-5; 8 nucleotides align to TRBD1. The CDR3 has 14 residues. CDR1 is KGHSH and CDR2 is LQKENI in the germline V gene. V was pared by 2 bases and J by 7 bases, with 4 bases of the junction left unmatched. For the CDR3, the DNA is TGTGCCAGCTCACCAGGACAGGGTACGCAGCCCCAGCATTTT. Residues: CASSPGQGTQPQHF.

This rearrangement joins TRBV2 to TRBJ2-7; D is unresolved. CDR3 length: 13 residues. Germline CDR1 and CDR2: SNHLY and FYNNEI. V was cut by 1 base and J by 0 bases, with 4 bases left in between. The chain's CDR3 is CASSEDSSYEQYF. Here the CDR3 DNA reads TGTGCCAGCAGTGAAGACAGCTCCTACGAGCAGTACTTC.

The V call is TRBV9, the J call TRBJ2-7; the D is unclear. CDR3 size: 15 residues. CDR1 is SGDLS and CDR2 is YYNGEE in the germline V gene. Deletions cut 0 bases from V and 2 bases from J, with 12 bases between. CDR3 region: CASSVESGSPYEQYF. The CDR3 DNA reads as TGTGCCAGCAGCGTAGAATCCGGGTCCCCCTACGAGCAGTACTTC.

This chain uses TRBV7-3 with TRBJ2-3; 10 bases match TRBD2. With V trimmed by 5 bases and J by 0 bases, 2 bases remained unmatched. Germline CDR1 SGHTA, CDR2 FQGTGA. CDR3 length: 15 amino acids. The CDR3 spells CASSPSGRSTDTQYF. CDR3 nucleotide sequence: TGTGCCAGCAGCCCTAGCGGGAGAAGCACAGATACGCAGTATTTT. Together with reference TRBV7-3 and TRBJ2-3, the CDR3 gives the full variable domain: GAGVSQTPSNKVTEKGKYVELRCDPISGHTALYWYRQSLGQGPEFLIYFQGTGAADDSGLPNDRFFAVRPEGSVSTLKIQRTERGDSAVYLCASSPSGRSTDTQYFGPGTRLTVL.